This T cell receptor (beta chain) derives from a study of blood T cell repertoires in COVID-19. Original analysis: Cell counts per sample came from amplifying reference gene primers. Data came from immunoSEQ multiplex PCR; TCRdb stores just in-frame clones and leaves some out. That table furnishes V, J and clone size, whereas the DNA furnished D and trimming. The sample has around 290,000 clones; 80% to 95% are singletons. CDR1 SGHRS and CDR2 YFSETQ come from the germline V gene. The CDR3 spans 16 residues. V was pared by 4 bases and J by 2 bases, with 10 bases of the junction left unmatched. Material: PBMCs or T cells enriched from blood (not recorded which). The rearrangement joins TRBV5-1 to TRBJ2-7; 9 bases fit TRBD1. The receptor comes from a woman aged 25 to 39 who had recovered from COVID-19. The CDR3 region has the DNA TGCGCCAGCAGCCTATCACAGGGGGCTCCCCCCTACGAGCAGTACTTC. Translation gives CASSLSQGAPPYEQYF.